Below, one TCR beta chain is given with its context. These data originate in a study of OX40 agonist ivuxolimab in advanced cancers. Study details: Dose-escalation cases comprised hepatocellular carcinoma, melanoma, renal cell or head and neck cancer. Enrollees could have had prior anti-PD-1, anti-PD-L1 or anti-CTLA-4 therapy, which about 40% had received.

Exclusion of a patient followed from autoimmune disease history or systemic immunosuppression. Samples of blood were obtained at baseline, on cycle 4 day 1, and on cycle 7 day 1. Measured with immunoSEQ multiplex PCR; TCRdb has only the in-frame clones, and not every one. Of around 70,000 clones listed, about 90% are singletons. The length of the CDR3 is 17 residues. Germline CDR1 is SEHNR and CDR2 is FQNEAQ (reference sequence). After removal of 3 bases from V and 0 bases from J, the junction contained 3 bases not matched to a gene. Sequencing was performed on CD4+ or CD8+ T cells sorted from blood, taken in a trial of the OX40 agonist ivuxolimab. The J gene is TRBJ2-1, the V gene TRBV7-9; 12 bases align to TRBD1. The receptor was isolated from an adult with an advanced solid tumor such as melanoma, head and neck, liver or kidney cancer. This CDR3 reads CASSLGTGGFSYNEQFF. As DNA, the CDR3 is TGTGCCAGCAGCTTGGGGACAGGGGGCTTCTCCTACAATGAGCAGTTCTTC.